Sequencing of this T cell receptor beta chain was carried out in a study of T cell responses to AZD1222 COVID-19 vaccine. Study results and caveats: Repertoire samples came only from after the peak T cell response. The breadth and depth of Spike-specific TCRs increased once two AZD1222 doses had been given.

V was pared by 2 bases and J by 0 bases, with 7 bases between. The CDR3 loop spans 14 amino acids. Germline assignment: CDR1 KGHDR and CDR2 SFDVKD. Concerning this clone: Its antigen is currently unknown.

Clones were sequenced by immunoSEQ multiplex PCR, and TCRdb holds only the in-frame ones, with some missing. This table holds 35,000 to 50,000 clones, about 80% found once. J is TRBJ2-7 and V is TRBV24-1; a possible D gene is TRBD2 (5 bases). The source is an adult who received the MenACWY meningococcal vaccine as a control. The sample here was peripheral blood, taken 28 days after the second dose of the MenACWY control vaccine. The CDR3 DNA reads TGTGCCACCAGTGATTCGGGGAGCTCCTACGAGCAGTACTTC. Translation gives CATSDSGSSYEQYF.